These 2 T cell receptor beta chains share one sample of origin, sequenced in a study of cytomegalovirus exposure and HLA in healthy donors. The method was immunoSEQ multiplex PCR; TCRdb's version includes in-frame clones alone and lacks a portion of them. The sample consists of more than 35,000 clones, about 93% of them appearing once. The source material was PBMCs. These receptors originate from a man aged 18 to 35 in good health and CMV-seronegative.

The chain recombines TRBV28 with TRBJ1-3; TRBD1 is a possible D gene (6 bases). With 5 bases removed from V and 2 bases from J, the gap between germline ends came to 13 bases. CDR3 length: 15 residues. CDR1 is MDHEN, CDR2 SYDVKM, per germline. The CDR3 here is CASSLNPGAGNTIYF. CDR3 in DNA: TGTGCCAGCAGTCTAAACCCAGGGGCTGGAAACACCATATATTTT.

This CDR3 reads CASSLVEGWNYGYTF. The CDR3 coding sequence is TGTGCCAGCAGCTTAGTAGAGGGATGGAACTATGGCTACACCTTC. The chain combines TRBV11-2 with TRBJ1-2; D gene uncertain. V was shortened by 1 base and J by 2 bases, with 11 bases between the two germline ends. Germline lookup yields CDR1 SGHAT and CDR2 FQNNGV. This CDR3 has 15 amino acids.